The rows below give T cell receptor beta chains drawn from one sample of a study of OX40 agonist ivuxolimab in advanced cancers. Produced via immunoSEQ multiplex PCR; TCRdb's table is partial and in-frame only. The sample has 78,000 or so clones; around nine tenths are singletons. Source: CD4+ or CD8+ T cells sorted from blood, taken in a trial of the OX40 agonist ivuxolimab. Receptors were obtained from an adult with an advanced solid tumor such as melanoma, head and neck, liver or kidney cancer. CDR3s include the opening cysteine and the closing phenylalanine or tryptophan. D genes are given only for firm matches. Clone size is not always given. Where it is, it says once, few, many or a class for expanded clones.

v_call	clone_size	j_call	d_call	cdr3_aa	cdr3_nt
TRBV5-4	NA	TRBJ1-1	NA	CASSFSSARVQWVSTEAFF	TGTGCCAGCAGCTTCTCATCAGCCAGGGTCCAGTGGGTGAGCACTGAAGCTTTCTTT
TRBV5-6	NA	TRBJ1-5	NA	CASSSTDSNQPQHF	TGTGCCAGCAGCTCCACAGATAGCAATCAGCCCCAGCATTTT
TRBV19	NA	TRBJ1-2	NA	CASSIIRPANYGYTF	TGTGCCAGTAGTATAATCCGGCCTGCTAACTATGGCTACACCTTC
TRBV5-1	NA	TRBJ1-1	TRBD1	CASSLEGTGGGEAFF	TGCGCCAGCAGCTTGGAGGGGACAGGGGGCGGTGAAGCTTTCTTT
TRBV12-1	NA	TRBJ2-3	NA	CASSFRGRDSPTDTQYF	TGTGCCAGCAGCTTTAGGGGCAGGGACAGTCCCACAGATACGCAGTATTTT
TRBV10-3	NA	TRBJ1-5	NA	CATSGAGNQPQHF	TGTGCCACTAGTGGGGCAGGCAATCAGCCCCAGCATTTT
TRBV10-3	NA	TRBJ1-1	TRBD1	CAIRGQGTEAFF	TGTGCCATCAGGGGACAGGGTACGGAGGCTTTCTTT
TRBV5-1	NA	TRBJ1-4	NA	CASSLTGRQAGDEKLFF	TGCGCCAGCAGCTTGACCGGACGACAGGCTGGGGATGAAAAACTGTTTTTT
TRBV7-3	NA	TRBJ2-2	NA	CASSVTGMRSSGELFF	TGTGCCAGCAGCGTGACCGGAATGCGGAGTTCAGGGGAGCTGTTTTTT
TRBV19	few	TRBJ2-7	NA	CASNRGRLVERLYF	TGTGCCAGTAACCGGGGGAGGCTGGTGGAGAGGCTGTACTTC
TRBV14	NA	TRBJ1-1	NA	CASSQDRRAATEAFF	TGTGCCAGCAGCCAAGATCGCCGAGCAGCGACTGAAGCTTTCTTT
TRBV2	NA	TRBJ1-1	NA	CASRSDLLNTEAFF	TGTGCCAGCAGATCGGACTTACTGAACACTGAAGCTTTCTTT
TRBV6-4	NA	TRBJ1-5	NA	CASSQQSNQPQHF	TGTGCCAGCAGTCAACAATCCAATCAGCCCCAGCATTTT
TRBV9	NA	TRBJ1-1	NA	CASSVISVGTEAFF	TGTGCCAGCAGCGTTATAAGCGTGGGCACTGAAGCTTTCTTT
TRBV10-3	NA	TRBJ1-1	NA	CAISEWEKTEAFF	TGTGCCATCAGTGAGTGGGAGAAAACTGAAGCTTTCTTT
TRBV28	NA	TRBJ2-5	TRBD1	CASSEQGARETQYF	TGTGCCAGCAGTGAACAGGGGGCGCGGGAGACCCAGTACTTC
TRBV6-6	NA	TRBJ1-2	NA	CASLPRGLGNYGYTF	TGTGCCAGCCTCCCGCGGGGGTTGGGAAACTATGGCTACACCTTC
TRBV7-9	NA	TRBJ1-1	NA	CASSLANEAFF	TGTGCCAGCAGCTTAGCAAATGAAGCTTTCTTT
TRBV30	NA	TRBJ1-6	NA	CASTGQAGSPLHF	TGTGCCTCCACAGGCCAAGCGGGTTCACCCCTCCACTTT
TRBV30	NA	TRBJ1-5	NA	CAWTANQGGNQPQHF	TGTGCCTGGACCGCCAATCAAGGGGGCAATCAGCCCCAGCATTTT
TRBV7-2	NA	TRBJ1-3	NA	CASSWGEGATGNTIYF	TGTGCCAGCAGCTGGGGGGAGGGAGCGACTGGAAACACCATATATTTT
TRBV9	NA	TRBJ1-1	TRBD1	CASSVAGTGGEAFF	TGTGCCAGCAGCGTAGCCGGGACAGGGGGCGAAGCTTTCTTT
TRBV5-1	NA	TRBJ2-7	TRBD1	CASSLGTGGAYEQYF	TGCGCCAGCAGCTTGGGGACAGGGGGAGCCTACGAGCAGTACTTC
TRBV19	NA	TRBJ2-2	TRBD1	CAAKSIGTGGRTGELFF	TGTGCCGCAAAGTCTATCGGGACAGGGGGCAGAACCGGGGAGCTGTTTTTT
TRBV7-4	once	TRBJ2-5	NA	CASRGELTYPRETQYF	TGTGCCAGCAGGGGGGAGCTCACCTACCCGCGAGAGACCCAGTACTTC
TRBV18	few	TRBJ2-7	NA	CASSPGSGLYEQYF	TGTGCCAGCTCACCCGGTTCAGGTTTGTACGAGCAGTACTTC
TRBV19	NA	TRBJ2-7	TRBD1	CASSVWGQLNYEQYF	TGTGCCAGTAGTGTATGGGGACAGCTCAACTACGAGCAGTACTTC
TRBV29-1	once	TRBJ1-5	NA	CSVGTDYSNQPQHF	TGCAGCGTAGGGACGGACTATAGCAATCAGCCCCAGCATTTT
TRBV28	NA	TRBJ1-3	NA	CASLGPFLSGNTIYF	TGTGCCAGCTTAGGACCGTTTCTCTCTGGAAACACCATATATTTT
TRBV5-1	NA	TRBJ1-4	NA	CASSPQTTNEKLFF	TGCGCCAGCAGCCCACAGACAACTAATGAAAAACTGTTTTTT
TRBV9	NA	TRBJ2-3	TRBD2	CASSYGLAGGGTDTQYF	TGTGCCAGCAGCTACGGACTAGCGGGAGGTGGCACAGATACGCAGTATTTT
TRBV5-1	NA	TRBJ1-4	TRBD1	CASSLDPGGLGKLFF	TGCGCCAGCAGCTTGGACCCAGGGGGCTTAGGAAAACTGTTTTTT
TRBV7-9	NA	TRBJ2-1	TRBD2	CASRSGTSGRAPYNEQFF	TGTGCCAGCAGGTCCGGGACTAGCGGGAGGGCCCCCTACAATGAGCAGTTCTTC
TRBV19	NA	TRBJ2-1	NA	CASSRNQGDEQFF	TGTGCCAGTAGTAGAAATCAGGGCGATGAGCAGTTCTTC
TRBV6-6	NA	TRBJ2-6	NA	CASSYSGQASVLTF	TGTGCCAGCAGTTACTCAGGGCAGGCTTCCGTCCTGACTTTC